This T cell receptor beta chain was captured by sequencing in a study of regulatory T cells in long-lasting Graves disease. The study's findings and limits: Authors noted too few samples as a limitation. New patients shared fewer public clonotypes (about 1,000) than persistent patients did (roughly 2,700). Persistent cases favored TRBV28, TRBJ1-2 and TRBJ2-5.

CDR3-region Arm-PCR and iRepertoire HTBI primers produced the TCR beta libraries. TCRdb itself ran the multiplex PCR reads through MiXCR, one entry per CDR3 protein. The sample has around 450,000 distinct CDR3 sequences, 20% to 25% seen once. Time point reported: persistent/refractory GD, antithyroid drugs over 5 years with positive TRAb. RNA extracted from PBMCs served as the sequencing template. The patients were drawn from one endocrinology department in Xi'an, China. With respect to this clonotype: The antigen remains unidentified.

Looked up from germline, CDR1 is SQVTM and CDR2 is ANQGSEA. The V segment lost 2 bases and the J segment 9 bases; nucleotides outside the gene matches: 12. This CDR3 has 16 amino acids. The source was peripheral blood mononuclear cells (PBMCs), collected when the disease was refractory, from a patient treated with antithyroid drugs. The clonotype comes from a female donor with Graves disease. This chain joins TRBV29-1 and TRBJ2-1; TRBD2 matches at 11 bases. The CDR3 spells CSVEPQLAGDASEQFF. In nucleotides, the CDR3 is TGCAGCGTTGAACCCCAACTAGCGGGAGACGCATCTGAGCAGTTCTTC.